The clone carrying this T cell receptor beta chain has ten or more counts. Its antigen remains unknown. This sample stems from a study of metastatic and nonmetastatic thyroid tumors. All patients reached thyroid surgery having received no treatment beforehand. TCRdb redid the clone calls on the PCR reads using MiXCR. The data contain 30,000 to 35,000 clones, roughly a sixth of them singletons. Study conclusions and caveats: Significantly higher TCR beta diversity was reportedly seen in malignant thyroid tumors than benign nodules, in blood and tumor.

V was cut by 5 bases and J by 9 bases, with 20 bases left in between. This CDR3 region has 16 residues. The V gene's germline CDR1 is SGHTA and CDR2 FQGNSA. Sequenced input: blood. The chain recombines TRBV7-2 with TRBJ1-6; perhaps TRBD1 as D (6 bases). The receptor comes from a female donor with papillary thyroid cancer or a benign thyroid nodule (not recorded which). Some clones in this sample may be carry-over from other donors' samples. The CDR3 region has the DNA TGTGCCAGCAGCGGACAGCCTACAGGGATCAGTTCACCCCTCCACTTT. Translating it yields CASSGQPTGISSPLHF.